This T cell receptor beta chain is from a study of T cell responses to AZD1222 COVID-19 vaccine. Profiling relied on immunoSEQ multiplex PCR, and the TCRdb table lists in-frame clones only, not all of them. The table has 120,000 or so clones, 85% to 90% seen once. V lost 5 bases and J 7 bases, leaving 6 bases between the germline ends. This CDR3 region has 12 residues. The germline V gene has CDR1 MNHEY and CDR2 SMNVEV (reference sequence). The TCR comes from an adult in good health. Specimen: peripheral blood, collected on day 0 of AZD1222 vaccination. The V gene is TRBV27, the J gene TRBJ1-6; D is unresolved. CDR3 nucleotide sequence: TGTGCCAGCAGTCTCCTAAATTCACCCCTCCACTTT. Its protein product is CASSLLNSPLHF.